This TCR beta chain was profiled in a study of blood T cell repertoires in COVID-19. About the study: Researchers got acute and convalescent COVID-19 samples from the United States, Italy and Spain.

In the source study's methods: Amplifying reference gene primers gave estimates of nucleated cell counts. The data were produced by immunoSEQ multiplex PCR, yet TCRdb's version contains in-frame clones alone and is incomplete. D and trimming were read from the DNA, whereas the V and J calls and clone size are those reported in that table. The repertoire consists of some 160,000 clones, with about four fifths occurring once and the leading ten covering over 2%. Sequencing input: peripheral blood. This receptor was taken from a woman over 75 with acute or convalescent COVID-19.

CDR3 sequence reads: CASSPWGGSSGETQYF. Here the CDR3 DNA reads TGTGCCAGTTCCCCTTGGGGGGGGAGTTCGGGAGAGACCCAGTACTTC. This chain uses TRBV3-1 (or the pseudogene TRBV3-2) with TRBJ2-5; 7 positions match TRBD2. The J segment lost 4 bases and the V segment lost 9 bases, leaving 17 bases of the junction unmatched. Germline V gene sequence: CDR1 LGHDT, CDR2 YNNKEL (reference sequence). The CDR3 length is 16 residues.